What follows are 25 T cell receptor beta chains derived from one specimen sequenced in a study of blood T cell repertoires in COVID-19. Profiled with immunoSEQ multiplex PCR; TCRdb holds only in-frame clones, not every one. The sample has around 45,000 clones; 60% to 85% are singletons. Sequences were obtained from peripheral blood. These receptors were taken from a woman of 80 years or more with acute or convalescent COVID-19.

This clone was picked up a small number of times. J is TRBJ1-4 and V is TRBV30; D not certain. The germline gives CDR1 GTSNPN, CDR2 SVGIG (reference sequence). Trimming pared 7 bases from V and 0 bases from J, leaving 12 bases between. The CDR3 extends over 14 amino acids. CDR3: CASTRTSTNEKLFF. For the CDR3, the DNA is TGTGCCTCCACACGGACTTCAACTAATGAAAAACTGTTTTTT.

V and J are TRBV3-1 (or the pseudogene TRBV3-2) and TRBJ2-5; a weak D match, TRBD2 (5 bases). Per the germline V gene, CDR1 is LGHDT and CDR2 is YNNKEL (reference sequence). Trimming stripped 4 bases from V and 5 bases from J, with 11 bases between. CDR3 length: 13 amino acids. DNA for the CDR3: TGTGCCAGCAGCCCGGGAATTGTGGAGACCCAGTACTTC. The encoded protein is CASSPGIVETQYF.

This rearrangement joins TRBV7-8 to TRBJ2-3, with D tentatively TRBD1 (6 bases). Germline-derived CDR1 and CDR2 are SGHVS and FQNEAQ. The V and J ends lost 5 bases and 0 bases respectively, with 21 bases between them. The CDR3 spans 18 residues. The DNA for the CDR3 is TGTGCCAGCAGCGTGTTGGGAGCCACGGGACATAGCACAGATACGCAGTATTTT. It specifies CASSVLGATGHSTDTQYF.

This sequence joins TRBV21-1 and TRBJ1-5. TRBV21-1 is marked as a pseudogene. The CDR3 is made up of 16 amino acids. The CDR3 spells CASSYDGEGGNQPQHF. The CDR3 bases are TGTGCCAGCAGCTACGACGGGGAGGGGGGCAATCAGCCCCAGCATTTT.

The rearrangement links TRBV28 to TRBJ1-5; the match to TRBD1 covers 7 bases. The CDR3 loop spans 14 amino acids. CDR1 MDHEN and CDR2 SYDVKM come from the germline V gene. V dropped 6 bases and J dropped 4; count of bases not matched to a gene: 6. CDR3 coding DNA: TGTGCCAGCAGGCGAGGGGGCGCAAATCAGCCCCAGCATTTT. It translates to CASRRGGANQPQHF.

The rearrangement uses TRBV10-2 and TRBJ2-7, with D unclear. CDR3 length: 13 residues. Germline values: CDR1 WSHSY, CDR2 SAAADI. Deletions cut 0 bases from V and 9 bases from J, with 12 bases between. The CDR3 DNA sequence: TGCGCCAGCAGTGAGTCTTTTCGGGTAGCGCAGTACTTC. As protein: CASSESFRVAQYF.

The chain couples TRBV7-9 to TRBJ1-2; 8 bases fit TRBD1. CDR3 length: 14 amino acids. After removal of 3 bases from V and 4 bases from J, the junction contained 4 bases not matched to a gene. The V gene's germline CDR1 is SEHNR and CDR2 FQNEAQ (reference sequence). The CDR3 DNA reads TGTGCCAGCAGCTTGACAGGGGAAAGCTATGGCTACACCTTC. Translation: CASSLTGESYGYTF.

The chain has TRBV30 and TRBJ1-4; D perhaps matches TRBD1 (5 bases). Germline V gives CDR1 GTSNPN, CDR2 SVGIG (reference sequence). The CDR3 totals 14 residues. V lost 3 bases to trimming and J lost 6 bases, with 14 bases between them. CDR3 in amino acids: CAWRTSGGDEKLFF. CDR3 sequence (DNA): TGTGCCTGGAGGACCTCGGGGGGGGATGAAAAACTGTTTTTT.

The V and J genes are TRBV18 and TRBJ2-3, with 8 bases identical to TRBD2. The germline CDR1 and CDR2 sequences are KGHSH and LQKENI. This CDR3 has 16 amino acids. The junction had 6 bases not matched to a gene; V was cut back by 3 bases and J by 1 base. In DNA, the CDR3 is TGTGCCAGCTCACCGGCAGGTAGCGGGGGCACAGATACGCAGTATTTT. Translated: CASSPAGSGGTDTQYF.

The gene calls are TRBV6-5 and TRBJ1-5; D not certain. The V gene lost 6 bases and the J gene lost 2 bases, with 5 bases spanning the gap. Germline CDR1 and CDR2: MNHEY and SVGAGI. This CDR3 has 12 residues. CDR3 sequence reads: CASRGGNQPQHF. In DNA form, the CDR3 reads TGTGCCAGCAGGGGAGGCAATCAGCCCCAGCATTTT.

The chain joins TRBV5-1 to TRBJ2-3; weak D call: TRBD1 (6 bases). V dropped 5 bases and J dropped 4 bases, with 17 bases sitting between them. The CDR3 has 15 amino acids. The germline V gene encodes CDR1 SGHRS and CDR2 YFSETQ. Written as DNA, the CDR3 is TGCGCCAGCAGACCCCAGGGGATTGTCCCAGATACGCAGTATTTT. Amino acids: CASRPQGIVPDTQYF.

The chain combines TRBV28 with TRBJ2-3; TRBD2 agrees at 7 bases. CDR1 is MDHEN, CDR2 SYDVKM, per germline. This CDR3 region has 12 residues. The V and J ends lost 10 bases and 4 bases, in that order; junction bases with no gene match: 5. CDR3 DNA sequence: TGTGCCACTAGCGGCAGCGCAGATACGCAGTATTTT. Translation: CATSGSADTQYF.

The V and J genes are TRBV5-1 and TRBJ1-3; 8 bases fit TRBD1. After removal of 1 base from V and 2 bases from J, the junction contained 5 bases not matched to a gene. CDR3 size: 16 residues. Germline values: CDR1 SGHRS, CDR2 YFSETQ. The CDR3 protein is CASSLSRTGTGNTIYF. CDR3 nucleotide sequence: TGCGCCAGCAGCTTGAGCCGGACAGGGACTGGAAACACCATATATTTT.

The CDR3 loop reads CASSYGTGYNEQFF. The DNA of the CDR3 is TGTGCCAGCAGTTACGGAACGGGATACAATGAGCAGTTCTTC. The rearrangement links TRBV6-5 to TRBJ2-1, with a possible D match to TRBD2 (5 bases). The CDR3 loop spans 14 amino acids. V gave up 2 bases and J gave up 4 bases, with 9 bases separating them. Per germline, CDR1 MNHEY and CDR2 SVGAGI.

V usage is TRBV7-9 and J usage is TRBJ1-3; D gene uncertain. CDR3 length equals 12 residues. Trimming pared 6 bases from V and 1 base from J, leaving 4 bases between. CDR1 and CDR2 (germline): SEHNR, FQNEAQ (reference sequence). CDR3 coding DNA: TGTGCCAGCAGAGCTTCTGGAAACACCATATATTTT. Its protein is CASRASGNTIYF.

A remark on this clone: At one end the junction does not follow the germline gene, possibly because of a read error. The chain is built from TRBV7-7 and TRBJ2-5, with 10 bases fitting TRBD2. The CDR3 is 14 amino acids. Germline V CDR1 and CDR2: SSHAT, FNYEAQ (reference sequence). CDR3 sequence (DNA): TGTGCTAGCAGCTTAGCGGGAGGTGTGGAGACCCAGTACTTC. Residues: CASSLAGGVETQYF.

The chain recombines TRBV19 with TRBJ2-3; 7 bases line up with TRBD2. With 8 bases clipped from V and 4 bases from J, the junction kept 6 bases outside the gene matches. Germline CDR1 LNHDA, CDR2 SQIVND (reference sequence). CDR3 length: 13 amino acids. The CDR3 is CASRTSVSDTQYF. In DNA, the CDR3 is TGTGCCAGTCGGACTAGTGTCTCAGATACGCAGTATTTT.

This rearrangement joins TRBV7-9 to TRBJ1-1, with D perhaps matching TRBD1 (5 bases). The CDR3 covers 17 residues. Trimming stripped 2 bases from V and 0 bases from J, with 16 bases between. Looked up from germline, CDR1 is SEHNR and CDR2 is FQNEAQ (reference sequence). The CDR3 here is CASSLIAGRSMNTEAFF. The CDR3 bases are TGTGCCAGCAGCTTAATAGCGGGGCGGAGTATGAACACTGAAGCTTTCTTT.

The chain uses TRBV30 and TRBJ1-6; the match to TRBD1 covers 7 bases. From germline, CDR1 is GTSNPN and CDR2 SVGIG (reference sequence). V lost 4 bases to trimming and J lost 10 bases; unmatched junction nucleotides: 10. The CDR3 spans 14 residues. CDR3 in DNA: TGTGCCTGGACTAAGGACAGGTCGAGCTCACCCCTCCACTTT. This encodes CAWTKDRSSSPLHF.

This chain uses TRBV7-2 with TRBJ1-2; 8 nucleotides align to TRBD1. Germline CDR1 is SGHTA and CDR2 is FQGNSA. Trimming cost V 4 bases and J 1 base; bases outside gene matches: 8. This CDR3 has 16 amino acids. This chain's CDR3 is CASSSRRTGRNYGYTF. In nucleotides, the CDR3 is TGTGCCAGCAGCTCCCGCCGGACAGGGCGTAACTATGGCTACACCTTC.

J is TRBJ1-1 and V is TRBV10-1; D is perhaps TRBD1 (6 bases). V was pared by 4 bases and J by 10 bases, with 13 bases between. Germline V gene lookup returns CDR1 WNHNN and CDR2 SYGVQD (reference sequence). The CDR3 is 12 amino acids. CDR3: CASSAGAQVAFF. In DNA form, the CDR3 reads TGCGCCAGCAGTGCAGGGGCTCAAGTAGCTTTCTTT.

This clone was seen just once. This chain joins TRBV10-1 and TRBJ2-2; no clear D gene. V was cut by 3 bases and J by 1 base, with 6 bases left in between. This CDR3 contains 14 residues. The V gene's germline CDR1 is WNHNN and CDR2 SYGVQD (reference sequence). CDR3 sequence reads: CASSEGGNTGELFF. The CDR3 DNA follows: TGCGCCAGCAGTGAAGGCGGGAACACCGGGGAGCTGTTTTTT.

This clone was seen only a few times. The chain has TRBV7-9 and TRBJ1-1, with 8 bases aligning to TRBD1. This CDR3 comprises 13 residues. Germline V gene data show CDR1 as SEHNR and CDR2 as FQNEAQ (reference sequence). Trimming removed 6 bases from V and 4 bases from J; junction bases left unmatched: 4. The DNA for the CDR3 is TGTGCCAGCAGGGACACAGGGGGCACTGAAGCTTTCTTT. This sequence encodes CASRDTGGTEAFF.

This clone was observed once. The V gene is TRBV5-4, the J gene TRBJ2-7, with 7 bases lining up with TRBD2. V was pared by 3 bases and J by 5 bases, with 11 bases of the junction left unmatched. CDR1 and CDR2 (germline): SGHNT, YYREEE (reference sequence). CDR3 length: 15 residues. CDR3 residues: CASSYPRAGTHEQYF. CDR3 sequence (DNA): TGTGCCAGCAGCTACCCGAGAGCGGGAACCCACGAGCAGTACTTC.

This clone was detected only once. The rearrangement links TRBV6-1 to TRBJ1-2, with TRBD1 matching 9 bases. From germline, CDR1 is MNHNS and CDR2 SASEGT. Losses at the gene ends were 2 bases for V and 6 bases for J; bases not matched to a gene: 10. CDR3 length: 16 residues. CDR3 in DNA: TGTGCCAGCAGTGAAAGGGGACAGGGTGCCCTTCATGGCTACACCTTC. Translation: CASSERGQGALHGYTF.